This T cell receptor (beta chain) was sequenced in a study of long-term antiretroviral therapy in people with HIV. Running of the v3.0 immunoSEQ assay took place at survey level. TCRdb's table, derived via immunoSEQ multiplex PCR, lists solely in-frame clones and lacks some. This sample has fewer than 40,000 clones; 75% to 90% occur once, and the top ten carry less than 6%. The CDR3 contains 12 residues. Germline V lookup: CDR1 LNHDA, CDR2 SQIVND (reference sequence). V shed 3 bases and J shed 11 bases, with 13 bases lying between them. Sequencing was performed on unsorted PBMCs, taken 3.4 years after starting antiretroviral therapy. J is TRBJ1-1 and V is TRBV19, with D possibly being TRBD1 (5 bases). The TCR comes from a man younger than 40 with HIV. Here the CDR3 DNA reads TGTGCCAGTAGTATTAGGCAGGGACCGGCTTTCTTT. This codes for CASSIRQGPAFF.